This T cell receptor beta chain was recovered during a study of early T cells in non-severe SARS-CoV-2 infection. The protocol attached unique molecular identifiers to individual cDNA molecules. TCRdb called the 5' RACE reads again in MiXCR, with one record for every CDR3 protein. The sample holds some 67,000 distinct CDR3 sequences; over 10% are singletons and the top ten take 4.5% to 5.5%. The germline V gene encodes CDR1 SGHDN and CDR2 FVKESK. V lost 0 bases, J lost 2 bases, and 3 bases stayed unmatched. The CDR3 spans 16 residues. This clonotype was recorded many times. The rearrangement uses TRBV14 and TRBJ2-1, with TRBD1 identical over 8 bases. The origin of this receptor is an adult who was a healthcare worker with PCR-confirmed SARS-CoV-2 infection or an uninfected control (not recorded which). Sequencing was performed on whole blood. The CDR3 nucleotides read TGTGCCAGCAGCCAAGATCAGGGGGCTACCTACAATGAGCAGTTCTTC. Translating it yields CASSQDQGATYNEQFF.